These T cell receptor beta chains were read from a single sample in a study of siplizumab effects on memory and regulatory T cells. Libraries were prepared by immunoSEQ multiplex PCR; TCRdb keeps only in-frame clonotypes and omits some of them. In the table there are about 100,000 clones, about nine tenths of which are singletons. Sequenced sample: non-Treg CD4+ T cells sorted from blood. The receptors shown here come from a human donor in good health. The conserved cysteine and the conserved F or W are not part of the CDR3 here. Each record gives: V gene, J gene, CDR3 protein.

V: TRBV9
J: TRBJ2-7
CDR3: ASSVGWAGGAEEQY

V: TRBV5-1
J: TRBJ2-1
CDR3: ASSFLFGGSYNEQF

V: TRBV7-2
J: TRBJ2-1
CDR3: ASSIPGQLYNEQF

V: TRBV18
J: TRBJ1-1
CDR3: ASSPPYEFSEAF

V: TRBV9
J: TRBJ2-7
CDR3: ASSVGVDRATYEQY

V: TRBV7-3
J: TRBJ2-1
CDR3: ASSLGLADINEQF

V: TRBV27
J: TRBJ2-3
CDR3: ASSVFGGQGGADTQY

V: TRBV10-3
J: TRBJ2-7
CDR3: AISESTAIGSYEQY

V: TRBV15
J: TRBJ2-1
CDR3: ATSRVSPGPLNEQF

V: TRBV4-3
J: TRBJ2-1
CDR3: ASSQAERGSYNEQF

V: TRBV18
J: TRBJ2-4
CDR3: ASSQTSDKNIQY

V: TRBV7-2
J: TRBJ2-3
CDR3: ASSLALGPTDTQY

V: TRBV7-2
J: TRBJ1-2
CDR3: ASSSDMGYGYT

V: TRBV7-2
J: TRBJ2-2
CDR3: ASSLTVGNTGELF

V: TRBV29-1
J: TRBJ1-2
CDR3: SVERAGGNGYT

V: TRBV7-2
J: TRBJ1-2
CDR3: ASSATPIGEGGYT

V: TRBV6-6
J: TRBJ1-2
CDR3: ASSDRGAYYGYT

V: TRBV5-4
J: TRBJ2-2
CDR3: ASSGTGLTGELF

V: TRBV7-3
J: TRBJ2-1
CDR3: ASSPHGPGRTYNEQF

V: TRBV6-5
J: TRBJ1-1
CDR3: ASSSPPTGGRAEAF

V: TRBV7-2
J: TRBJ2-7
CDR3: ASSSRAPSHEQY

V: TRBV10-3
J: TRBJ2-7
CDR3: AISDKTYEQY

V: TRBV5-1
J: TRBJ2-1
CDR3: ASSLTSVAYNEQF

V: TRBV12-5
J: TRBJ2-7
CDR3: ASGFGTARYEQY

V: TRBV11-3
J: TRBJ1-2
CDR3: ASSSLTGAYGYT

V: TRBV10-1
J: TRBJ2-7
CDR3: ASSESGQPGVYEQY

V: TRBV7-8
J: TRBJ2-7
CDR3: ASSSGTEAHEQY

V: TRBV5-1
J: TRBJ2-1
CDR3: ASSWGLASSYNEQF

V: TRBV6-1
J: TRBJ1-5
CDR3: ASSEWPQH

V: TRBV7-2
J: TRBJ2-5
CDR3: ASSTRSEYQETQY

V: TRBV6-5
J: TRBJ2-7
CDR3: ASSYVDDSYEQY

V: TRBV18
J: TRBJ2-7
CDR3: ASSPRSYEQY

V: TRBV7-9
J: TRBJ2-3
CDR3: ASSPSPGGGKDTQY

V: TRBV28
J: TRBJ2-7
CDR3: ASSSPDRGTYEQY

V: TRBV28
J: TRBJ1-5
CDR3: ASSLGQRKKSNQPQH

V: TRBV19
J: TRBJ1-1
CDR3: ASRPGSGARNTEAF

V: TRBV12-5
J: TRBJ2-4
CDR3: ASGLVPTPGGNIQY